The sequence of this T cell receptor (beta chain) was determined in a study of T cells after posttransplantation cyclophosphamide. CDR1 and CDR2 (germline): WNHNN, SYGVQD (reference sequence). Trimming stripped 3 bases from V and 4 bases from J, with 14 bases between. The CDR3 length is 15 residues. Study-wide findings and caveats: Later post-transplant blood repertoires were often dominated by donor CD8+ memory clones. Recipient CMV seropositivity and CMV reactivation strongly tracked TRB clonality.

This clone has just a few counts. Its antigen is as yet unknown. Produced via immunoSEQ multiplex PCR; TCRdb's table is partial and in-frame only. Of about 66,000 clones listed, roughly 93% are singletons. J is TRBJ2-3 and V is TRBV10-1; D is perhaps TRBD2 (7 bases). This receptor was taken from a woman aged 30 to 39 in good health and a related stem cell transplant donor. The sample taken for sequencing was PBMCs. CDR3 sequence (DNA): TGCGCCAGCAGTGACTGGAGGGGGAGGGCAGATACGCAGTATTTT. Encoded protein: CASSDWRGRADTQYF.